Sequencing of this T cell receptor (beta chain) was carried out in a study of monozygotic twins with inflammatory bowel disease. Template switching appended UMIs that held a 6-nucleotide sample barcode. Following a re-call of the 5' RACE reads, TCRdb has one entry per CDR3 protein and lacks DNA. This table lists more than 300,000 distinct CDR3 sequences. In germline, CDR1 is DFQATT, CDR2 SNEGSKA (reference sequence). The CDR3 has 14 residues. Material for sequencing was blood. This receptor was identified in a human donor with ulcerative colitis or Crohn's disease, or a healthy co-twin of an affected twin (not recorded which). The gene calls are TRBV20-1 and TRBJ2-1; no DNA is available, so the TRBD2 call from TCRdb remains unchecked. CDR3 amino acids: CSAQAGPLNNEQFF.